Detailed here is one T cell receptor (beta chain). This specimen belongs to a study of identical twins. This CDR3 comprises 11 residues. Germline V gene sequence: CDR1 SQVTM, CDR2 ANQGSEA. V was clipped by 3 bases and J by 6 bases, with 8 bases between them. Each cDNA held unique molecular identifiers, and template switching gave it a universal primer site. TCRdb processed the 5' RACE reads anew with MiXCR; each CDR3 protein has one entry. The sample carries under 900,000 distinct CDR3 sequences, roughly 20% recorded once. These same records also appear under a second study, on T cells expressing NK-cell markers. That study adds: Sorted CD3+CD56+NKG2C+, CD3+CD56+NKG2C- and CD3+CD56-NKG2C+ T cells provided the TCR beta repertoires.

The receptor comes from a woman aged 18-29 years in good health. The chain couples TRBV29-1 to TRBJ1-2, with D possibly matching TRBD1 (5 bases). The sequenced sample was PBMCs. CDR3 loop: CSVEGVHGYTF. CDR3 DNA sequence: TGCAGCGTTGAGGGGGTTCATGGCTACACCTTC.